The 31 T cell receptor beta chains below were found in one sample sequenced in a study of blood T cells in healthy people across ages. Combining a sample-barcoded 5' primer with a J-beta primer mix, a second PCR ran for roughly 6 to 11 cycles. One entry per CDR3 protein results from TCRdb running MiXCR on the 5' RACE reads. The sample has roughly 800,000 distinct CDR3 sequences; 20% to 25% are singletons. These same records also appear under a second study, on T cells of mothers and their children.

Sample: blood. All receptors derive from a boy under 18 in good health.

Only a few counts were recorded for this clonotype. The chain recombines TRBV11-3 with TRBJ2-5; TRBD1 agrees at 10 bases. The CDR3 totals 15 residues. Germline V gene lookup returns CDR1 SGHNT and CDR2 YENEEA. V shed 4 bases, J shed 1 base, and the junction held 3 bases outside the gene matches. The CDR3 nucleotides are TGTGCCAGCAGCTCGGGACAGGGGCCCCAAGAGACCCAGTACTTC. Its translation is CASSSGQGPQETQYF.

CDR3 DNA sequence: TGTGCCAGCACCCCCAGCGGGAGGTCCGGGGAGCTGTTTTTT. The encoded protein is CASTPSGRSGELFF. The chain has TRBV6-1 and TRBJ2-2; 9 nucleotides match TRBD2. The CDR3 length is 14 residues. Per germline, CDR1 MNHNS and CDR2 SASEGT. The V segment lost 7 bases and the J segment 6 bases; nucleotides outside the gene matches: 6.

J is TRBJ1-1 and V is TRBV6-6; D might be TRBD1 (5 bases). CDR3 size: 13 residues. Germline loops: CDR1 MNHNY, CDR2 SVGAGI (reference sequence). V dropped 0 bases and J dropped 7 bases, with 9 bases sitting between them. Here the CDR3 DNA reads TGTGCCAGCAGTTACTCAGGCGACAGTGAAGCTTTCTTT. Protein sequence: CASSYSGDSEAFF.

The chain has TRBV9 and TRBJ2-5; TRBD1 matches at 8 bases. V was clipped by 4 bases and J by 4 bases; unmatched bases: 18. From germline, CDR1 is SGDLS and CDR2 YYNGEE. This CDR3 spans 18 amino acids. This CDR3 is CASSHQEQGAGSGETQYF. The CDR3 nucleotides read TGTGCCAGCAGCCACCAGGAGCAGGGGGCTGGATCTGGAGAGACCCAGTACTTC.

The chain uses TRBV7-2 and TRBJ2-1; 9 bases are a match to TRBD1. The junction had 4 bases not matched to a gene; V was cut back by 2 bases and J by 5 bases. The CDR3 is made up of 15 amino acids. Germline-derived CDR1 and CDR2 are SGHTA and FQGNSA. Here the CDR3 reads CASSLRGQGNNEQFF. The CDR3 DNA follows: TGTGCCAGCAGCTTAAGGGGACAGGGAAACAATGAGCAGTTCTTC.

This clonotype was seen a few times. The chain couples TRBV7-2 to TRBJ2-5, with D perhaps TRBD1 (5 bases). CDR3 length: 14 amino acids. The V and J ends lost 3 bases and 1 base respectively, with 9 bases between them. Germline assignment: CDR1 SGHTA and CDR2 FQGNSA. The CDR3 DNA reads TGTGCCAGCAGCTTGGTGACAGTCCAAGAGACCCAGTACTTC. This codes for CASSLVTVQETQYF.

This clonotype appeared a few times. The CDR3 nucleotides are TGCGCCAGCAGCCAAGAAACAGGGCAGCATGGCTACACCTTC. It codes for CASSQETGQHGYTF. The chain has TRBV4-3 and TRBJ1-2, with D tentatively TRBD1 (6 bases). This CDR3 has 14 amino acids. CDR1 and CDR2 from the germline V gene are LGHNA and YSLEER. The germline V and J ends were trimmed by 0 bases and 6 bases, with 11 bases remaining between them.

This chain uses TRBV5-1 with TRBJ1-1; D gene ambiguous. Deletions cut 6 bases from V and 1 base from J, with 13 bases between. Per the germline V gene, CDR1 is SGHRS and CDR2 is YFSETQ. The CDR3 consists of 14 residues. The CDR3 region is CASTGNAGNTEAFF. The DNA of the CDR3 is TGCGCCAGCACCGGCAACGCCGGGAACACTGAAGCTTTCTTT.

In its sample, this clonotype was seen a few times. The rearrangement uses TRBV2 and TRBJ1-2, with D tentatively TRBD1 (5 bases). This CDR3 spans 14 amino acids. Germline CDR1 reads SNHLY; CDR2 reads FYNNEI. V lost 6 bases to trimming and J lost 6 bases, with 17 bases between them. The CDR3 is CASRTESGSNGYTF. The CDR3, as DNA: TGTGCCAGCAGAACCGAGTCAGGGTCGAATGGCTACACCTTC.

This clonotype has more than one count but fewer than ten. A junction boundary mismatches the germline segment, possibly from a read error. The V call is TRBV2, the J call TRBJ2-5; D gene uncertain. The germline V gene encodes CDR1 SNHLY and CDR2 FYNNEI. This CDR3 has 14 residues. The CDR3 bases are TGTGCCAGCAGTGAAGACCCGACCGGAGAGACCCAGTGCTTC. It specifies CASSEDPTGETQCF.

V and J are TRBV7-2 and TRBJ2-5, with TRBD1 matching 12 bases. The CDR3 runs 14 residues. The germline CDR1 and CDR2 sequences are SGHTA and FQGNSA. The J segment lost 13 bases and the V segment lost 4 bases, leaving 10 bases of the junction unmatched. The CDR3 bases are TGTGCCAGCAGCTCCGGGACAGGGGGCCATGGTTGGTACTTC. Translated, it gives CASSSGTGGHGWYF.

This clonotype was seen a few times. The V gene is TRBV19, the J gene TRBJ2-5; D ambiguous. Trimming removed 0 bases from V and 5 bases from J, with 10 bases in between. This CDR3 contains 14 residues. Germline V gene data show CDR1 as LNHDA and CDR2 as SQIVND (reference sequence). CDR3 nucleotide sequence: TGTGCCAGTAGTATAGATGCTAGTGCCGAGACCCAGTACTTC. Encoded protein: CASSIDASAETQYF.

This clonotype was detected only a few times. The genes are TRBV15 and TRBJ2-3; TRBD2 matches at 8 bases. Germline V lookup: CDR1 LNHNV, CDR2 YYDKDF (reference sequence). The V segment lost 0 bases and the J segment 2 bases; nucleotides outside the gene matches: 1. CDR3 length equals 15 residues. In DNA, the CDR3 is TGTGCCACCAGCAGAGAGCGGGGGGTCACAGATACGCAGTATTTT. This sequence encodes CATSRERGVTDTQYF.

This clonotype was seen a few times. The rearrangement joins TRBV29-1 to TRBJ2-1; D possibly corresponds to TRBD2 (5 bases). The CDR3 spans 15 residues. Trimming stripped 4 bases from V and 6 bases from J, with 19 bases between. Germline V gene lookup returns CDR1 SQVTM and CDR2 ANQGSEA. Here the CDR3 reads CSVAPSTSNPNEQFF. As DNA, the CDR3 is TGCAGCGTTGCCCCTAGCACCTCAAACCCCAATGAGCAGTTCTTC.

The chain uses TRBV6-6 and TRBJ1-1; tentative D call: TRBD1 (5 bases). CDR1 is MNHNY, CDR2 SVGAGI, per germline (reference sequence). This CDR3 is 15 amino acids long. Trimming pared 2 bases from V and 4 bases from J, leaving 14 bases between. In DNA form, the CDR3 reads TGTGCCAGCAGTTACCGAGAGGGACTAGGCACTGAAGCTTTCTTT. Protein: CASSYREGLGTEAFF.

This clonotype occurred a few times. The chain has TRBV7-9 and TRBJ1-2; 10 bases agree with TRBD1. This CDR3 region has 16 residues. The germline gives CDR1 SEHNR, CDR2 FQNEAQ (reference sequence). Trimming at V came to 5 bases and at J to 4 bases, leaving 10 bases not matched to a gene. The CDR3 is CASSLWDRGSSYGYTF. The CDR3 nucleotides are TGTGCCAGCAGCCTATGGGACAGGGGCTCTTCCTATGGCTACACCTTC.

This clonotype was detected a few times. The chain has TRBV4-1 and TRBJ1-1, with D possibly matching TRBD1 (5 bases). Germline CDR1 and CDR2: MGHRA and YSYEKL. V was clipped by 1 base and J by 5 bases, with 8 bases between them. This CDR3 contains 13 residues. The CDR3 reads CASSQVGRTEAFF. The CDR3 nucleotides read TGCGCCAGCAGCCAAGTGGGGCGAACTGAAGCTTTCTTT.

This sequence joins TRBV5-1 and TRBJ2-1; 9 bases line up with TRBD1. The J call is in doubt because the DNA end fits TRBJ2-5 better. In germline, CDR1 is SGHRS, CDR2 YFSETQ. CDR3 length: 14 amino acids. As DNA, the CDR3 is TGCGCCAGCAGCGCGGGACAGGGTGGCGAGACCCAGTACTTC. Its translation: CASSAGQGGETQYF.

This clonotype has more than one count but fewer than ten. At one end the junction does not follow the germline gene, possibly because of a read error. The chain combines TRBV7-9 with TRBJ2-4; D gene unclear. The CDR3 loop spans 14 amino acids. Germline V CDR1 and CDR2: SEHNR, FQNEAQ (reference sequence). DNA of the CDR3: TGTGCCAGCAGCTTAGTCGTTGCCGGAGACATTCAGTGCTTC. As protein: CASSLVVAGDIQCF.

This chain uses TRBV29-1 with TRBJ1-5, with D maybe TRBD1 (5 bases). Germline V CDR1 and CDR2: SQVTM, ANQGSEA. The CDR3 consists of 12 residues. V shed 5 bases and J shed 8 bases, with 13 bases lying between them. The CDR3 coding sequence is TGCAGCGTTAGAAGGGGTGGAGAGCCCCAGCATTTT. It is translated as CSVRRGGEPQHF. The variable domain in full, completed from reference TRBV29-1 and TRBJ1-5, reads SAVISQKPSRDICQRGTSLTIQCQVDSQVTMMFWYRQQPGQSLTLIATANQGSEATYESGFVIDKFPISRPNLTFSTLTVSNMSPEDSSIYLCSVRRGGEPQHFGDGTRLSIL.

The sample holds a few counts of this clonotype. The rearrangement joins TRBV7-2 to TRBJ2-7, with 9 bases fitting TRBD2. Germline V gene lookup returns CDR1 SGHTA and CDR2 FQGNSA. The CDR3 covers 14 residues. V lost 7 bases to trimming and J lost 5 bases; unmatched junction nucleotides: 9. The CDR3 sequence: CASTTRGGYDEQYF. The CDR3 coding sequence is TGTGCCAGCACCACGCGGGGGGGCTATGACGAGCAGTACTTC.

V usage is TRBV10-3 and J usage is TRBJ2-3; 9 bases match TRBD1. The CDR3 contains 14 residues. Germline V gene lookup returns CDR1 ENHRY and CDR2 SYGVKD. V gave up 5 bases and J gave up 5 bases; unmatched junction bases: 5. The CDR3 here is CAISNRGQGDTQYF. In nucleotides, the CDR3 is TGTGCCATCAGTAACAGGGGGCAGGGAGATACGCAGTATTTT.

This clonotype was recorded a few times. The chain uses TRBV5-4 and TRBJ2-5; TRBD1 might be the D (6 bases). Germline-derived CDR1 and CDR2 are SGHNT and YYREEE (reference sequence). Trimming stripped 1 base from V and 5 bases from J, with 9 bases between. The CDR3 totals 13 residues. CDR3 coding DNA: TGTGCCAGCAGCTTGCAGGGGTGGGAGACCCAGTACTTC. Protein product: CASSLQGWETQYF.

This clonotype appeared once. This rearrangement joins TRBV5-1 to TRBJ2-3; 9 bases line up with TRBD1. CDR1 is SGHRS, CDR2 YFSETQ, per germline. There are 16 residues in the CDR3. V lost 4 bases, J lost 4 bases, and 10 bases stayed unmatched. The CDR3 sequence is CASSPVDRGGPDTQYF. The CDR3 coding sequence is TGCGCCAGCAGCCCAGTGGACAGGGGAGGCCCAGATACGCAGTATTTT.

The CDR3 region has the DNA TGCAGCGTTGAAGCTGGTAGCGGACAGGAGGCTTTCTTT. This codes for CSVEAGSGQEAFF. The V gene is TRBV29-1, the J gene TRBJ1-1, with 7 nucleotides matching TRBD1. CDR3 length: 13 amino acids. Germline CDR1 and CDR2: SQVTM and ANQGSEA. V was pared by 1 base and J by 11 bases, with 10 bases of the junction left unmatched.

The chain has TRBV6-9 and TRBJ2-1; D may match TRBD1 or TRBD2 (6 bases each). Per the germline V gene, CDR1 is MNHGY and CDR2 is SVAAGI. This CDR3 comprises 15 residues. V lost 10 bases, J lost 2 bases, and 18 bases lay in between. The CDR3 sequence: CATYPEGEAYNEQFF. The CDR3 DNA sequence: TGTGCCACATACCCAGAGGGGGAGGCCTACAATGAGCAGTTCTTC.

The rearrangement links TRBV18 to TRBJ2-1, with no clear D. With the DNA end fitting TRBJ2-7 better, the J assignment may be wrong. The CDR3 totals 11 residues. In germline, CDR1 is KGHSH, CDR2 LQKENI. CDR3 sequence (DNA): TGTGCCAGCTCCGGAAGGGACGAGCAGTACTTC. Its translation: CASSGRDEQYF.

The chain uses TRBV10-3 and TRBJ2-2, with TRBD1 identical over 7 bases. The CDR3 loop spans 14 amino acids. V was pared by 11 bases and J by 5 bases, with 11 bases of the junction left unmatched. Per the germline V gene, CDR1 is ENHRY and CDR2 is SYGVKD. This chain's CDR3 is CASWDSYETGELFF. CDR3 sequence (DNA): TGTGCCTCGTGGGACAGCTATGAGACCGGGGAGCTGTTTTTT.

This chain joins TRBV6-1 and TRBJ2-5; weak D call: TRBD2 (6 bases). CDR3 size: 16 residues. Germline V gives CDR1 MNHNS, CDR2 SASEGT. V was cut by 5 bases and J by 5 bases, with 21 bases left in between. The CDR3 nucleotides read TGTGCCAGCAGTACAAAAGGGACTCTTCAATCGGAGACCCAGTACTTC. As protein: CASSTKGTLQSETQYF.

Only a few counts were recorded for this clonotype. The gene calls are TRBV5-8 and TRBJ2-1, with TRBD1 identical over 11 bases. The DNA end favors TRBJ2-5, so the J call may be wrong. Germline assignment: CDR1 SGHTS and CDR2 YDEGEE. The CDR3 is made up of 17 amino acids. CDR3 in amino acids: CASSWHRDRGTEETQYF. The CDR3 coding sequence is TGTGCCAGCAGCTGGCACCGGGACAGGGGGACGGAAGAGACCCAGTACTTC.

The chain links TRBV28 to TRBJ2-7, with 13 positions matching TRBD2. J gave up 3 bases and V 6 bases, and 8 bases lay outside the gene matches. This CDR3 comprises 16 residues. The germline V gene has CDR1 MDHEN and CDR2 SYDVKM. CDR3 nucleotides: TGTGCCAGCAGCCTGACTAGGACTAGCGGGAGCTACGAGCAGTACTTC. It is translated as CASSLTRTSGSYEQYF.